Listed below are T cell receptor beta chains from one sample, sequenced in a study of blood T cell repertoires in COVID-19. Only in-frame clones appear in the TCRdb table, and some are missing; sequencing was by immunoSEQ multiplex PCR. This table holds about 170,000 clones, less than 80% found once. Sequencing used PBMCs or T cells enriched from blood (not recorded which). The origin of the receptors is a woman in her 70s in a cohort exposed to, infected with or recovered from COVID-19 (not recorded which). Each CDR3 is given with its conserved first and last residue. The D gene is left open where the match is weak. A clone size is listed for some rows: how often the clone was seen (once, few, many), or a class if it is expanded.

CDR3: CASSYTSSYNSPLHF
DNA: TGTGCCAGCAGTTACACCAGCTCCTATAATTCACCCCTCCACTTT
D: -
size: -
V: TRBV6-5
J: TRBJ1-6

CDR3: CASSLSRSPLHF
DNA: TGTGCCAGCAGCTTGTCCCGTTCACCCCTCCACTTT
D: -
size: -
V: TRBV5-6
J: TRBJ1-6

CDR3: CASSSRPGTSGTKLYF
DNA: TGTGCCAGCAGCTCCCGACCCGGGACTAGCGGAACAAAGCTGTACTTC
D: TRBD2
size: -
V: TRBV7-2
J: TRBJ2-7

CDR3: CASSSGTGRPQHF
DNA: TGTGCCAGCAGTTCCGGGACAGGGAGGCCCCAGCATTTT
D: TRBD1
size: -
V: TRBV28
J: TRBJ1-5

CDR3: CASSRLAGGRGTDTQYF
DNA: TGTGCCAGCAGCAGACTAGCGGGAGGGCGGGGCACAGATACGCAGTATTTT
D: TRBD2
size: few
V: TRBV7-2
J: TRBJ2-3

CDR3: CASSILAGNYGYTF
DNA: TGTGCCAGTAGTATATTGGCGGGAAACTATGGCTACACCTTC
D: -
size: -
V: TRBV19
J: TRBJ1-2

CDR3: CASRRGGNNQPQHF
DNA: TGTGCCAGCAGGAGGGGGGGGAACAATCAGCCCCAGCATTTT
D: -
size: -
V: TRBV25-1
J: TRBJ1-5

CDR3: CASSTRTGIPGELFF
DNA: TGTGCCAGCAGTACTCGGACAGGGATTCCCGGGGAGCTGTTTTTT
D: TRBD1
size: -
V: TRBV2
J: TRBJ2-2

CDR3: CATTREGNTEAFF
DNA: TGTGCCACTACCCGGGAGGGCAACACTGAAGCTTTCTTT
D: -
size: once
V: TRBV10-3
J: TRBJ1-1

CDR3: CASMEGQGITYEQYF
DNA: TGTGCCAGCATGGAGGGACAGGGTATCACCTACGAGCAGTACTTC
D: TRBD1
size: -
V: TRBV27
J: TRBJ2-7

CDR3: CASSGRMNTEAFF
DNA: TGTGCCAGCAGTGGCAGGATGAACACTGAAGCTTTCTTT
D: -
size: -
V: TRBV7-8
J: TRBJ1-1

CDR3: CAQGASYNEQFF
DNA: TGTGCTCAGGGGGCATCCTACAATGAGCAGTTCTTC
D: TRBD1
size: -
V: TRBV27
J: TRBJ2-1

CDR3: CASSRTSGGNEQFF
DNA: TGTGCCAGCAGTCGGACTAGCGGAGGCAATGAGCAGTTCTTC
D: TRBD2
size: once
V: TRBV11-1
J: TRBJ2-1

CDR3: CASSVEVGGYTF
DNA: TGTGCCAGCAGCGTAGAGGTCGGGGGCTACACCTTC
D: -
size: few
V: TRBV9
J: TRBJ1-2

CDR3: CASRTSREGPYTQYF
DNA: TGTGCCAGCAGGACAAGTCGGGAGGGCCCTTATACGCAGTATTTT
D: TRBD2
size: -
V: TRBV28
J: TRBJ2-3

CDR3: CASSLSGGSTGTGELFF
DNA: TGTGCCAGCAGCTTAAGTGGGGGGTCCACGGGCACCGGGGAGCTGTTTTTT
D: -
size: -
V: TRBV7-3
J: TRBJ2-2

CDR3: CASSLAGVDTQYF
DNA: TGTGCCAGCAGCTTAGCAGGGGTTGATACGCAGTATTTT
D: -
size: few
V: TRBV11-2
J: TRBJ2-3

CDR3: CASGPRRDYNEQFF
DNA: TGTGCTAGTGGGCCGCGGCGGGACTACAATGAGCAGTTCTTC
D: -
size: -
V: TRBV12-5
J: TRBJ2-1